The T cell receptor (beta chain) under discussion was sequenced for a study of cytomegalovirus exposure and HLA in healthy donors (dated 2017 in TCRdb). With respect to the entire study: According to a later analysis, the approximately 120 validation repertoires were produced on the same platform as the roughly 700 repertoires of the first cohort. The study aimed to test whether cataloging public T cell receptors could reveal signatures of past pathogen exposure. In addition to the first cohort of around 670 subjects, a separate validation cohort of approximately 120 different subjects was used. The study combined high-throughput TCR immunosequencing, statistical association of individual TCRs with disease status, and machine learning to predict cytomegalovirus infection status.

V sheds 5 bases and J sheds 2 bases, leaving 13 bases between their ends. The CDR3 spans 15 residues, from the cysteine through the phenylalanine. Only the CDR3 DNA stays, 45 bases, in frame from base 1. Looking up the germline V gene yields CDR1 SNHLY and CDR2 FYNNEI. The donors were included in the validation cohort of 120 subjects, a group kept apart from the approximately 690-subject first cohort. For this clone: The antigen it recognizes is unknown. No base-level quality is on record; no much larger clone is a single base apart.

Points the paper makes about the study in general: Three of the identified cytomegalovirus-associated TCR beta chains were confirmed in vitro to be specific for cytomegalovirus antigens. The validation cohort had no HLA typing available for a later analysis, so co-occurrence within that cohort was assessed over all 130 or so repertoires. In a later analysis, TCRs clustered in the first cohort were found to also tend to co-occur in the 110 or so validation repertoires, with about 93% of cluster scores above 0. According to the authors, the approach could potentially be generalized to other disease states and immunological phenotypes. The classifier was reported to diagnose cytomegalovirus status with high specificity and sensitivity in both the original cohort and the validation cohort. A total of 164 TCR beta chains were listed by the study as associated with cytomegalovirus. While some public TCRs were present in many individuals, most TCR sequences turned up only very rarely across donors.

The library was built by means of the immunoSEQ multiplex PCR assay. Regarding the original processing steps: A statistical classification framework was built for diagnosing cytomegalovirus status from the catalog of TCR beta chain sequences. TCRdb limited this immuneACCESS table to in-frame rearrangements with V and J called. A share of clones is missing; checked studies link under half to unresolved V genes, and the rest is unexplained. The DNA was the basis for D and trimming; V, J and clone size are from that table. Here the sample has over 200,000 clones; around 78% occur a single time. The top ten clonotypes cover around 5.6% of the sample.

The rearranged chain carries TRBV2 and TRBJ2-1, and possibly TRBD1, on 6 matching bases. Sequenced input: PBMCs. The sequence was obtained from a woman younger than 35 in good health and CMV-seronegative. The CDR3 protein sequence reads: CASSSATGPYNEQFF. The DNA sequence is TGTGCCAGCAGTTCCGCCACAGGGCCCTACAATGAGCAGTTCTTC.